This record looks at one T cell receptor (beta chain) sequence and its context. With 6 bases clipped from V and 1 base from J, the junction kept 0 bases outside the gene matches. The germline CDR1 and CDR2 sequences are SGHTA and FQGNSA. The CDR3 covers 14 residues. This record belongs to a study of control samples from healthy donors and cancer patients. Assay used: immunoSEQ multiplex PCR; TCRdb lists only in-frame clones, some missing. Of around 120,000 clones in the sample, around 87% are singletons; the top ten hold more than 6.5%. The chain is built from TRBV7-2 and TRBJ2-5, with 12 bases aligning to TRBD2. Sequencing was done on a sample of blood. The clonotype originates from a man aged 40-49 years in good health. The CDR3 bases are TGTGCCAGCAGACTAGCGGGGGGCCAAGAGACCCAGTACTTC. Translated, it gives CASRLAGGQETQYF.